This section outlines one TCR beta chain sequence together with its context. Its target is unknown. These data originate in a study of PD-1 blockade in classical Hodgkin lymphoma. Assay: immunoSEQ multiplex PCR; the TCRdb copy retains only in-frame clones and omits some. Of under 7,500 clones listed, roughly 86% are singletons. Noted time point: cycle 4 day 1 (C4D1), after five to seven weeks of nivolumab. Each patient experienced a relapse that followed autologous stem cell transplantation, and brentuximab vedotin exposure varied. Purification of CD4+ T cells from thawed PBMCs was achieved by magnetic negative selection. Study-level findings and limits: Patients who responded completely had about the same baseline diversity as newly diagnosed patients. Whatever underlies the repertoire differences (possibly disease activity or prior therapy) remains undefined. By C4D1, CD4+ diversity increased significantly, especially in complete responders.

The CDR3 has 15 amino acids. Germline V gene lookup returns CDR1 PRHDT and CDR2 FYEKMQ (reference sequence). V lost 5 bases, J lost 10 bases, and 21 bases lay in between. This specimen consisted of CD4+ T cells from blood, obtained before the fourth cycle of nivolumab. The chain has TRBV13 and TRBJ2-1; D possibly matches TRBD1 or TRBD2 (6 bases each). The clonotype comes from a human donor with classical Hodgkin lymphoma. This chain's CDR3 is CASSPIQSGGREQFF. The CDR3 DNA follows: TGTGCCAGCAGCCCCATCCAATCCGGGGGCAGGGAGCAGTTCTTC.